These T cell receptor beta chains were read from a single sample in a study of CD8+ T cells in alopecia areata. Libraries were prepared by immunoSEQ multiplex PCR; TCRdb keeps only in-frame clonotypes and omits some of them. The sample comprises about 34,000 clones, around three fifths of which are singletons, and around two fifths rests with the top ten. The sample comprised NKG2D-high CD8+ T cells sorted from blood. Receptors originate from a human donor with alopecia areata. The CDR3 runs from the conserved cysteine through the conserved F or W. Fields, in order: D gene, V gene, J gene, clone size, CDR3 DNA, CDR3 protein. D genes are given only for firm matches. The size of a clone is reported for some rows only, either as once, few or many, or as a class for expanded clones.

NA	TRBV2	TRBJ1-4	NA	TGTGCCAGCAGTGTTAATATGGACAGTTTGTTTTTT	CASSVNMDSLFF
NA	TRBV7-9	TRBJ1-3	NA	TGTGCCAGCAGCTTTGTCGGGCAGGGCGGAAACACCATATATTTT	CASSFVGQGGNTIYF
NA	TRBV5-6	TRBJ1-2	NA	TGTGCCAGCAGCTTGGGGGGTCTAGGGTATGGCTACACCTTC	CASSLGGLGYGYTF
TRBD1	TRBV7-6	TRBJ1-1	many	TGTGCCAGCAGCTTAGCCCAGGGACAGAGCTCGAACACTGAAGCTTTCTTT	CASSLAQGQSSNTEAFF
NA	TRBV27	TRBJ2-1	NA	TGTGCCAGCAGTCTCCTACAGGGCTCCTACAATGAGCAGTTCTTC	CASSLLQGSYNEQFF
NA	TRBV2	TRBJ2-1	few	TGTGCCAGCAGTTCCTCCCGGACCACCTCTGAGCAGTTCTTC	CASSSSRTTSEQFF
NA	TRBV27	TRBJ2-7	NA	TGTGCCAGCAGTTCGGAAAGAACAGGGATGGTCGAGCAGTACTTC	CASSSERTGMVEQYF
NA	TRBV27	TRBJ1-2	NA	TGTGCCAGCAGTTCCTTGGACACTTTGGCACATGGCTACACCTTC	CASSSLDTLAHGYTF
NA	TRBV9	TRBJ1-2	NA	TGTGCCAGCAGCGTAGGGAGGGATGAGGCAGGGCGAGGCTACACCTTC	CASSVGRDEAGRGYTF
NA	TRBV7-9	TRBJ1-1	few	TGTGCCAGCAGCTTAGCGACGAACACTGAAGCTTTCTTT	CASSLATNTEAFF
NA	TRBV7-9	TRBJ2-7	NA	TGTGCCAGCAGCTTATTCGTGGACAGCTCCTACGAGCAGTACTTC	CASSLFVDSSYEQYF
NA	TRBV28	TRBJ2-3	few	TGTGCCAGCAGTTTTGATCCGGCGGGCACAGATACGCAGTATTTT	CASSFDPAGTDTQYF
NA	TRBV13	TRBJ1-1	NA	TGTGCCAGCAGCCGACCCTTCTCTGAAGCTTTCTTT	CASSRPFSEAFF
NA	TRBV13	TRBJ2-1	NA	TGTGCCAGCAGCTTACCCTCAGGACCCAGAGCCAATGAGCAGTTCTTC	CASSLPSGPRANEQFF
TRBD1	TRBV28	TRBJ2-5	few	TGTGCCAGCAGTCTAGGGACAGGGGGGTTACGCGGTCAGACCCAGTACTTC	CASSLGTGGLRGQTQYF
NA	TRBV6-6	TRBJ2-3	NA	TGTGCCAGCAGTTACTCCTCTGGCACAGATACGCAGTATTTT	CASSYSSGTDTQYF
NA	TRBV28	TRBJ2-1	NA	TGTGCCAGCAGTACCTCCTTCAGGGCACTAGACTACAATGAGCAGTTCTTC	CASSTSFRALDYNEQFF
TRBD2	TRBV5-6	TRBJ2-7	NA	TGTGCCAGCAGAACTAGCGGGAGCCCCCCCTACGAGCAGTACTTC	CASRTSGSPPYEQYF
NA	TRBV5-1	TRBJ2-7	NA	TGCGCCAGCAGCGGGTTCGACGACTACGAGCAGTACTTC	CASSGFDDYEQYF
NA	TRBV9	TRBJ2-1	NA	TGTGCCAGCAGCGTAGGGGGTCAGAGGAATGAGCAGTTCTTC	CASSVGGQRNEQFF
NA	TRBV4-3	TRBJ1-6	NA	TGCGCCAGCAGCCAAGATAGGGACGGCTCGGGTTATAATTCACCCCTCCACTTT	CASSQDRDGSGYNSPLHF
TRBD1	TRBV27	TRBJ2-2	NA	TGTGCCAGCAGTTTAAGGACAGGCACCGGGGAGCTGTTTTTT	CASSLRTGTGELFF
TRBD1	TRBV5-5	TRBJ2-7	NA	TGTGCCAGCACCCCGGGACAGGGCTACGAGCAGTACTTC	CASTPGQGYEQYF